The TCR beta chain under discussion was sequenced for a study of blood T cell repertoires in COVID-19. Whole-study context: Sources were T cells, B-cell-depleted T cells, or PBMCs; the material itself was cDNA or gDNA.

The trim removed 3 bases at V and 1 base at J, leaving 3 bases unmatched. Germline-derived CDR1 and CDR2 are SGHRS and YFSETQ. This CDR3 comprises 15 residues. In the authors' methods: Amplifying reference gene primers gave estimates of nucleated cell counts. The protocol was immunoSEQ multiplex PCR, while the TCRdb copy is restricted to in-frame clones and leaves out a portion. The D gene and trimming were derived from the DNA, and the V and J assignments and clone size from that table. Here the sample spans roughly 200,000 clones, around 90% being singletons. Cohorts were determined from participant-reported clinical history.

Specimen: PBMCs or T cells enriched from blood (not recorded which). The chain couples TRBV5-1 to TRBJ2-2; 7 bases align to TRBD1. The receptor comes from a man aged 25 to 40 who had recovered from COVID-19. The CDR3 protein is CASSSDRLNTGELFF. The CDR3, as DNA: TGCGCCAGCAGCTCGGACAGGCTGAACACCGGGGAGCTGTTTTTT.